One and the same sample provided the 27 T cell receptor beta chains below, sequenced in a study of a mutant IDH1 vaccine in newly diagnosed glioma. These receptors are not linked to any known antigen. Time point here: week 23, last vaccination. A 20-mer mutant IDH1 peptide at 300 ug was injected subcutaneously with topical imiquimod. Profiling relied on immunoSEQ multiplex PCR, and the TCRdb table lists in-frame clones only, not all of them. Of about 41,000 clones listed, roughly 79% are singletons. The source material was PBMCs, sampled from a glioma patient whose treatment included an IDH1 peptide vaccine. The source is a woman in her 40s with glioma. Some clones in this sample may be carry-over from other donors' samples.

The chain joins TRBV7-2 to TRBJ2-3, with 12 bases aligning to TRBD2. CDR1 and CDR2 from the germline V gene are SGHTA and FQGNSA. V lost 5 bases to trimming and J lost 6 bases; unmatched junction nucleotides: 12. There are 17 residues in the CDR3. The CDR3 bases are TGTGCCAGCAGCCCGATAAGGCTAGCGGGGGGGCCGGATACGCAGTATTTT. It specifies CASSPIRLAGGPDTQYF.

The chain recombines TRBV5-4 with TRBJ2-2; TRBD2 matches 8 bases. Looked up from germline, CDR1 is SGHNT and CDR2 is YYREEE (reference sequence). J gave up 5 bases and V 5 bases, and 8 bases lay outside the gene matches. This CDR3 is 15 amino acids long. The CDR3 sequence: CASSQPSGLTGELFF. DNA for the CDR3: TGTGCCAGCAGTCAACCTAGCGGGTTGACCGGGGAGCTGTTTTTT.

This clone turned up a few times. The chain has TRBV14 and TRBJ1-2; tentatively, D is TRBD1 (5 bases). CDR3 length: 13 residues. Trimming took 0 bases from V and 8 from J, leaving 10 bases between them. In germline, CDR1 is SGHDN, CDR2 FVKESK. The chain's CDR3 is CASSQDWRGGYTF. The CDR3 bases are TGTGCCAGCAGCCAAGATTGGAGGGGCGGCTACACCTTC.

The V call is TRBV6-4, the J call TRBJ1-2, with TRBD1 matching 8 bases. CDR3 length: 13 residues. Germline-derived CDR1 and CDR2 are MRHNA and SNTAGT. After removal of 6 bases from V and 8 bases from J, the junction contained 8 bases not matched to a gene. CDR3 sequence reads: CASSLDRGGGYTF. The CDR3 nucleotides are TGTGCCAGCAGCCTCGACAGGGGAGGAGGCTACACCTTC.

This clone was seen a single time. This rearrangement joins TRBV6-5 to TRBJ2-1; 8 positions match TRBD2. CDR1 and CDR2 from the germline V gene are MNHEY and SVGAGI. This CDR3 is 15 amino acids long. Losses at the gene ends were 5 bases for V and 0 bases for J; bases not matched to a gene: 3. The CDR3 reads CASSASGSSYNEQFF. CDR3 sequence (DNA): TGTGCCAGCAGTGCTAGCGGGTCCTCCTACAATGAGCAGTTCTTC.

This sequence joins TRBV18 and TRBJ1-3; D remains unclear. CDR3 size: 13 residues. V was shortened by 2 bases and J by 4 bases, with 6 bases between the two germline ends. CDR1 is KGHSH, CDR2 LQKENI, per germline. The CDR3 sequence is CASSPTEGNTIYF. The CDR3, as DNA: TGTGCCAGCTCACCAACAGAGGGAAACACCATATATTTT. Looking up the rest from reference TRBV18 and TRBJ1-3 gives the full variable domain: NAGVMQNPRHLVRRRGQEARLRCSPMKGHSHVYWYRQLPEEGLKFMVYLQKENIIDESGMPKERFSAEFPKEGPSILRIQQVVRGDSAAYFCASSPTEGNTIYFGEGSWLTVV.

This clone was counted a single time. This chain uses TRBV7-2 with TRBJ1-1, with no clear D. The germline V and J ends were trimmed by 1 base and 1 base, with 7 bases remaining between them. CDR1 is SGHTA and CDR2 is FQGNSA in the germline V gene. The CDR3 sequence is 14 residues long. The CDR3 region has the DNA TGTGCCAGCAGCTTAGTTCGACCGAACACTGAAGCTTTCTTT. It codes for CASSLVRPNTEAFF.

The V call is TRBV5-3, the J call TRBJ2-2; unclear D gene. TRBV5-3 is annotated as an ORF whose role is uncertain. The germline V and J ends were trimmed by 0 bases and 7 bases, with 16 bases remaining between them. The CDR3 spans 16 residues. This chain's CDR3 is CARSLVGPSLDGELFF. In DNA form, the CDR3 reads TGTGCCAGAAGCTTGGTTGGTCCCTCGTTGGACGGGGAGCTGTTTTTT.

The CDR3 DNA follows: TGTGCCAGCAGCGTAGTTTCAGGGACAGCCTTTGACAATGAAAAACTGTTTTTT. This encodes CASSVVSGTAFDNEKLFF. This chain joins TRBV9 and TRBJ1-4; 7 bases are shared with TRBD1. The CDR3 totals 18 residues. Per the germline V gene, CDR1 is SGDLS and CDR2 is YYNGEE. V shed 0 bases and J 5 bases; nucleotides not matched to a gene: 13. The full variable domain, rest sourced from reference TRBV9 and TRBJ1-4, is DSGVTQTPKHLITATGQRVTLRCSPRSGDLSVYWYQQSLDQGLQFLIQYYNGEERAKGNILERFSAQQFPDLHSELNLSSLELGDSALYFCASSVVSGTAFDNEKLFFGSGTQLSVL.

For the CDR3, the DNA is TGCGCCAGCAGCTTCATAAAGAAGACCGGACAGGGCGTCTATGGCTACACCTTC. The encoded protein is CASSFIKKTGQGVYGYTF. The rearrangement uses TRBV10-1 and TRBJ1-2, with TRBD1 matching over 8 bases. CDR3 length: 18 residues. J was trimmed by 4 bases and V by 6 bases; bases with no gene match: 19. Germline CDR1 is WNHNN and CDR2 is SYGVQD (reference sequence).

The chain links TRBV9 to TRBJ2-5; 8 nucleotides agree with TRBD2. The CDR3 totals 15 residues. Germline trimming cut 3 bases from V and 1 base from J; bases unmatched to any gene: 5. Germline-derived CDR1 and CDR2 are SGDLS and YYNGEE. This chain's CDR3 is CASSAHLAGQETQYF. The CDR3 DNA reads TGTGCCAGCAGCGCCCACCTAGCGGGCCAAGAGACCCAGTACTTC.

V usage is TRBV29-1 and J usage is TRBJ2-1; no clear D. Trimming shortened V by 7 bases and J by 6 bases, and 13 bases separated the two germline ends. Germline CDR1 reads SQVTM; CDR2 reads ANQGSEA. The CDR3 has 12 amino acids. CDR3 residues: CSARAPSNEQFF. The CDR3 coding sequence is TGCAGCGCACGGGCACCAAGCAATGAGCAGTTCTTC.

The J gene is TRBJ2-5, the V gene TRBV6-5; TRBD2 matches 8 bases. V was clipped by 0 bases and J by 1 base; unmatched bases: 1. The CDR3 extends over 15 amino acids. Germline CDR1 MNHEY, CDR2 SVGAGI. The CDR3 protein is CASSYSRGVQETQYF. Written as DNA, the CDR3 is TGTGCCAGCAGTTACTCGCGGGGGGTCCAAGAGACCCAGTACTTC.

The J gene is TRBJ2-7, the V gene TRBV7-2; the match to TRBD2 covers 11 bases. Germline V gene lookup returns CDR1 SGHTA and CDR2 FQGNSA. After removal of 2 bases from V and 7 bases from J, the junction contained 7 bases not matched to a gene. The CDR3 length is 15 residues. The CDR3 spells CASSLRLAGGGEQYF. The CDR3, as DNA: TGTGCCAGCAGCTTACGTCTAGCGGGAGGAGGGGAGCAGTACTTC.

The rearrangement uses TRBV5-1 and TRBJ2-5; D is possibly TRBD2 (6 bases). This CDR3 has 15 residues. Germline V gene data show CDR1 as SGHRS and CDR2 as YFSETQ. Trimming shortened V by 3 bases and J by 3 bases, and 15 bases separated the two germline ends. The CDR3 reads CASSSGRDQKETQYF. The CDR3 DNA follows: TGCGCCAGCAGCTCCGGGAGAGACCAAAAAGAGACCCAGTACTTC.

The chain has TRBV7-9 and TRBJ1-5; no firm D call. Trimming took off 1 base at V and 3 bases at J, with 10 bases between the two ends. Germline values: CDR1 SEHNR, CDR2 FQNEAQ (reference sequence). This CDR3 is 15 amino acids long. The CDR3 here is CASSLEGPPNQPQHF. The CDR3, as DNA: TGTGCCAGCAGCTTAGAAGGACCGCCCAATCAGCCCCAGCATTTT.

The CDR3 sequence is CASSRTGDLSNQPQHF. CDR3 in DNA: TGTGCCAGCTCCCGAACCGGGGATCTTAGCAATCAGCCCCAGCATTTT. This rearrangement joins TRBV9 to TRBJ1-5; D gene unclear. Looked up from germline, CDR1 is SGDLS and CDR2 is YYNGEE. The length of the CDR3 is 16 residues. V was clipped by 7 bases and J by 0 bases, with 17 bases between them.

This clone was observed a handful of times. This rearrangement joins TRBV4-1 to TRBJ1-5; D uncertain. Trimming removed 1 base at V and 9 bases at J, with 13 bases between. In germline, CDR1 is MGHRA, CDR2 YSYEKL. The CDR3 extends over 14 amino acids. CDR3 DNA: TGCGCCAGCAGCCAAGTAAGCCTCCAAGGGCCCCAGCATTTT. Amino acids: CASSQVSLQGPQHF.

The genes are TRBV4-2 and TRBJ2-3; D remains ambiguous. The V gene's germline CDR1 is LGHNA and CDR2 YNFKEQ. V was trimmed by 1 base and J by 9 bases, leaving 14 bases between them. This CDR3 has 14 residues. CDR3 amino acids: CASSQAVDLGTQYF. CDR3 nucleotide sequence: TGTGCCAGCAGCCAAGCAGTCGATCTAGGAACGCAGTATTTT.

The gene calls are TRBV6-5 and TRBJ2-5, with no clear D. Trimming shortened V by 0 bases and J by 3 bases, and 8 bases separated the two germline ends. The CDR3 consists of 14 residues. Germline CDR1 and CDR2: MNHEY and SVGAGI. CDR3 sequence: CASSYSLTKETQYF. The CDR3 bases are TGTGCCAGCAGTTACTCTTTAACTAAAGAGACCCAGTACTTC.

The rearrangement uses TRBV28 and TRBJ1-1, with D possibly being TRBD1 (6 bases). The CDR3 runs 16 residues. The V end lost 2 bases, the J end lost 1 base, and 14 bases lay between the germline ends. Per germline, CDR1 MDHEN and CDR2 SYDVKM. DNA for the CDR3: TGTGCCAGCAGTTTAAGTGGGGGCGCGGGGAACACTGAAGCTTTCTTT. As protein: CASSLSGGAGNTEAFF.

CDR3 sequence reads: CAWSARSGLQNTEAFF. CDR3 bases: TGTGCCTGGAGTGCCCGATCGGGACTTCAGAACACTGAAGCTTTCTTT. This rearrangement joins TRBV30 to TRBJ1-1; possible D gene TRBD1, 5 bases. The CDR3 covers 16 residues. The germline V and J ends were trimmed by 1 base and 1 base, with 16 bases remaining between them. The germline gives CDR1 GTSNPN, CDR2 SVGIG (reference sequence). The whole variable domain, remainder taken from reference TRBV30 and TRBJ1-1, is SQTIHQWPATLVQPVGSPLSLECTVEGTSNPNLYWYRQAAGRGLQLLFYSVGIGQISSEVPQNLSASRPQDRQFILSSKKLLLSDSGFYLCAWSARSGLQNTEAFFGQGTRLTVV.

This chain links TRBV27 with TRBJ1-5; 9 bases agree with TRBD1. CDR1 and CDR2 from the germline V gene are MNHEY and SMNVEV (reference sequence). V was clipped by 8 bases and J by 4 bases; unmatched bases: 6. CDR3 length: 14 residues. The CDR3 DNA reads TGTGCCAGCGCCATTGACAGGGGGAATCAGCCCCAGCATTTT. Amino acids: CASAIDRGNQPQHF.

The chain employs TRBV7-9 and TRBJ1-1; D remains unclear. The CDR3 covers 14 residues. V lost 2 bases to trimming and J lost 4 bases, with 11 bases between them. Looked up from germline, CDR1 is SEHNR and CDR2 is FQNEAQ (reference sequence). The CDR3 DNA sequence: TGTGCCAGCAGCTTATCCAACGGCGGCACTGAAGCTTTCTTT. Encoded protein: CASSLSNGGTEAFF.

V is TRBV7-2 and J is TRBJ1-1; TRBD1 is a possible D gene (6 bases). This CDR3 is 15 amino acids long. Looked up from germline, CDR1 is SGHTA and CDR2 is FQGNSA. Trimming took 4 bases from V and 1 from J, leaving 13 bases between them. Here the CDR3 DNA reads TGTGCCAGCAGCTATAGGACAGTAAGGAACACTGAAGCTTTCTTT. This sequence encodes CASSYRTVRNTEAFF. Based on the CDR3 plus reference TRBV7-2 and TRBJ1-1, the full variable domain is GAGVSQSPSNKVTEKGKDVELRCDPISGHTALYWYRQSLGQGLEFLIYFQGNSAPDKSGLPSDRFSAERTGGSVSTLTIQRTQQEDSAVYLCASSYRTVRNTEAFFGQGTRLTVV.

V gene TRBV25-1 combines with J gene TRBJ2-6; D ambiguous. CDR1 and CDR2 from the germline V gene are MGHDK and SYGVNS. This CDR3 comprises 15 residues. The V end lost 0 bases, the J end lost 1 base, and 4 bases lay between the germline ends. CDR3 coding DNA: TGTGCCAGCAGTGAATATACGTCTGGGGCCAACGTCCTGACTTTC. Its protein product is CASSEYTSGANVLTF.

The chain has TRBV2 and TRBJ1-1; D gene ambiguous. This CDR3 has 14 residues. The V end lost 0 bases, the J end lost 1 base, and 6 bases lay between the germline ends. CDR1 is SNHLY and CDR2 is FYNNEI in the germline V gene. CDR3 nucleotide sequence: TGTGCCAGCAGTGAAGCGCCGGGGAACACTGAAGCTTTCTTT. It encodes CASSEAPGNTEAFF.